This passage covers 8 T cell receptor beta chains from one sample sequenced in a study of T cell responses to AZD1222 COVID-19 vaccine. TCRdb's copy holds only in-frame clones and misses some; the assay was immunoSEQ multiplex PCR. The data show around 100,000 clones, roughly 90% seen once. Specimen: peripheral blood, collected on day 0 of AZD1222 vaccination. These receptors were taken from an adult in good health.

The J gene is TRBJ2-7, the V gene TRBV27, with TRBD1 matching over 9 bases. Germline values: CDR1 MNHEY, CDR2 SMNVEV (reference sequence). V trimming: 4 bases; J trimming: 5 bases; junction bases outside the gene matches: 3. The CDR3 consists of 13 residues. CDR3 amino acids: CASSWTGANEQYF. The CDR3 DNA reads TGTGCCAGCAGTTGGACAGGGGCCAACGAGCAGTACTTC.

This chain uses TRBV4-1 with TRBJ2-1; 8 bases are shared with TRBD2. Germline CDR1 and CDR2: MGHRA and YSYEKL. Losses at the gene ends were 4 bases for V and 9 bases for J; bases not matched to a gene: 11. The CDR3 is made up of 15 amino acids. CDR3 protein: CASSPSGTSGAEQFF. DNA for the CDR3: TGCGCCAGCAGCCCTTCCGGGACTAGTGGGGCTGAGCAGTTCTTC.

The table lists this clone with a few counts. The genes are TRBV29-1 and TRBJ2-7; perhaps TRBD2 as D (6 bases). Per the germline V gene, CDR1 is SQVTM and CDR2 is ANQGSEA. The CDR3 runs to 12 residues. V dropped 6 bases and J dropped 4 bases, with 13 bases sitting between them. CDR3 coding DNA: TGCAGCGTCCGGGACTCATTGTACGAGCAGTACTTC. This translates into CSVRDSLYEQYF.

V usage is TRBV9 and J usage is TRBJ2-2; 9 nucleotides align to TRBD2. Germline V lookup: CDR1 SGDLS, CDR2 YYNGEE. V was clipped by 3 bases and J by 1 base; unmatched bases: 10. This CDR3 is 18 amino acids long. CDR3 sequence reads: CASSANPQAGGNTGELFF. The CDR3 DNA reads as TGTGCCAGCAGCGCAAATCCCCAAGCGGGAGGGAACACCGGGGAGCTGTTTTTT.

The rearrangement joins TRBV4-3 to TRBJ2-2, with D possibly being TRBD1 (5 bases). The V end lost 1 base, the J end lost 4 bases, and 22 bases lay between the germline ends. Germline assignment: CDR1 LGHNA and CDR2 YSLEER. The CDR3 loop spans 19 amino acids. The DNA of the CDR3 is TGCGCCAGCAGCCAAGGGGCATGGCGGCAGGGCTGGGCCACCGGGGAGCTGTTTTTT. The encoded protein is CASSQGAWRQGWATGELFF.

CDR3 DNA sequence: TGTGCCAGCAGTCGTGGACAAAACGAAAAACTGTTTTTT. Its protein is CASSRGQNEKLFF. The chain couples TRBV2 to TRBJ1-4, with D possibly TRBD1 on 5 matching bases. Germline V gives CDR1 SNHLY, CDR2 FYNNEI. This CDR3 has 13 amino acids. Trimming removed 5 bases at V and 8 bases at J, with 12 bases between.

The rearrangement links TRBV9 to TRBJ2-1; D is unresolved. Between the trimmed V and J ends, which lost 0 bases and 6 bases, there was a span of 13 bases. The CDR3 sequence is 15 residues long. CDR1 SGDLS and CDR2 YYNGEE come from the germline V gene. CDR3 in amino acids: CASSVASSVPNEQFF. In DNA, the CDR3 is TGTGCCAGCAGCGTAGCTTCATCGGTCCCCAATGAGCAGTTCTTC.

J is TRBJ1-5 and V is TRBV28; perhaps TRBD1 as D (5 bases). Germline CDR1 and CDR2: MDHEN and SYDVKM. Trimming stripped 6 bases from V and 0 bases from J, with 12 bases between. This CDR3 contains 15 residues. Written as DNA, the CDR3 is TGTGCCAGCAGGTCCGGGACGGTTAGCAATCAGCCCCAGCATTTT. Translating gives CASRSGTVSNQPQHF.